Listed below are T cell receptor beta chains from one sample, sequenced in a study of T-cell memory formation after mild COVID-19. MiXCR, applied by TCRdb to the 5' RACE reads, yields one record per CDR3 protein. Of fewer than 150,000 distinct CDR3 sequences listed, more than 13% are singletons. The sequencing sample was made of PBMCs or a T cell subset sorted from them (not recorded which). The receptors stem from an adult woman who had mild COVID-19 (a few samples of this study predate the infection). Cell type and time point are not known. The CDR3 runs from the conserved cysteine through the conserved F or W. The D gene is left open where the match is weak. Only some rows state a clone size, as once, few, many or a class for expanded clones.

CDR3nt	CDR3aa	d_gene	j_gene	abundance	v_gene
TGTGCCAGCAGTAATACAGGGGGCACTGAAGCTTTCTTT	CASSNTGGTEAFF	TRBD1	TRBJ1-1	NA	TRBV12-3/TRBV12-4
TGTGCCAGCAGCTTACTGGTACTGGGGGAGGGGTTATTGACAGATACGCAGTATTTT	CASSLLVLGEGLLTDTQYF	TRBD2	TRBJ2-3	few	TRBV7-8
TGCAGCGTTGAAATAGGGTCGAGGGGCACTGAAGCTTTCTTT	CSVEIGSRGTEAFF	NA	TRBJ1-1	NA	TRBV29-1
TGCAGTGCTAGAGATGGAGGGACCCAAGAGACCCAGTACTTC	CSARDGGTQETQYF	NA	TRBJ2-5	few	TRBV20-1
TGTGCCAGCAGCATACAGGGGGGCACTGAAGCTTTCTTT	CASSIQGGTEAFF	TRBD1	TRBJ1-1	few	TRBV7-3
TGTGCCAGCAGTTCTACTAGCGGGGTTGTCGATGAGCAGTTCTTC	CASSSTSGVVDEQFF	TRBD2	TRBJ2-1	few	TRBV12-3/TRBV12-4
TGTGCCAGCAGTTACTCGGGACAGGGGAACACTGAAGCTTTCTTT	CASSYSGQGNTEAFF	TRBD1	TRBJ1-1	NA	TRBV6-2/TRBV6-3
TGCGCCAGCAGCCATGCGGGGGGCTTGGATGGCTACACCTTC	CASSHAGGLDGYTF	NA	TRBJ1-2	few	TRBV4-1
TGCGCCAGCAGCTTCAAACGGGACAGGACAGGTGGCTACACCTTC	CASSFKRDRTGGYTF	TRBD1	TRBJ1-2	NA	TRBV5-1
TGTGCCACCAGTGATTGGTCGGGCAATCAGCCCCAGCATTTT	CATSDWSGNQPQHF	NA	TRBJ1-5	NA	TRBV24-1
TGTGCCAGCAGCGGAGGGGACAGGGCTTATCCCACTGAAGCTTTCTTT	CASSGGDRAYPTEAFF	TRBD1	TRBJ1-1	NA	TRBV9
TGTGCCAGCAGCCCCCGGGACAGGGATCAGCCCCAGCATTTT	CASSPRDRDQPQHF	TRBD1	TRBJ1-5	few	TRBV7-9
TGTGCCAGCAGCTTAGGCCATCAGGGCACCGGGGAGCTGTTTTTT	CASSLGHQGTGELFF	NA	TRBJ2-2	NA	TRBV13
TGCAGTGCTAGAAGCGGGGCAACTAATGAAAAACTGTTTTTT	CSARSGATNEKLFF	NA	TRBJ1-4	NA	TRBV20-1
TGTGCCAGCAGTTCACTTGTTTGGGGGTCCTACAATGAGCAGTTCTTC	CASSSLVWGSYNEQFF	NA	TRBJ2-1	NA	TRBV12-3/TRBV12-4
TGTGCCAGCAGCCTCCAGGGGAGAACTGAAGCTTTCTTT	CASSLQGRTEAFF	NA	TRBJ1-1	NA	TRBV5-6
TGCGCCAGCAGCCAAGATGTAGGACAGTTGAGCTACGAGCAGTACTTC	CASSQDVGQLSYEQYF	NA	TRBJ2-7	NA	TRBV4-3
TGTGCCAGCAGTCCCGGGGGACAGGGTGCCTACGAGCAGTACTTC	CASSPGGQGAYEQYF	TRBD1	TRBJ2-7	few	TRBV12-3/TRBV12-4
TGTGCCAGCAGGTCTCTGTTGGGAGAGACCCAGTACTTC	CASRSLLGETQYF	NA	TRBJ2-5	few	TRBV6-5
TGCAGCGTTGTCGGGCGGGGAACAGATACGCAGTATTTT	CSVVGRGTDTQYF	NA	TRBJ2-3	few	TRBV29-1
TGTGCCATCAGTACCGGGACAGGGGACTCCTACGAGCAGTACTTC	CAISTGTGDSYEQYF	TRBD1	TRBJ2-7	few	TRBV10-3
TGTGCCAGTAGTCTTCGGGCGGGGGGCTACAATGAGCAGTTCTTC	CASSLRAGGYNEQFF	TRBD2	TRBJ2-1	many	TRBV19
TGTGCCAGCAGCCCTCGACTAGCGGGAGGGGTCAATGAGCAGTTCTTC	CASSPRLAGGVNEQFF	TRBD2	TRBJ2-1	NA	TRBV12-3/TRBV12-4
TGTGCCACCAGTGTCGAGGGACTAGGCGGAGAGACCCAGTACTTC	CATSVEGLGGETQYF	TRBD2	TRBJ2-5	few	TRBV24-1
TGTGCCAGCAGCGCAGACCTGACAGGGAACTATGGCTACACCTTC	CASSADLTGNYGYTF	TRBD1	TRBJ1-2	few	TRBV9
TGTGCCAGCAGTTTTTACACAGCAAACACTGAAGCTTTCTTT	CASSFYTANTEAFF	NA	TRBJ1-1	few	TRBV12-3/TRBV12-4
TGTGCCAGCAGCCCGCGCTCACCCGAGCAGTTCTTC	CASSPRSPEQFF	NA	TRBJ2-1	few	TRBV13
TGTGCCAGCAGTACCCCCTCGGAGGGAAACTATGGCTACACCTTC	CASSTPSEGNYGYTF	NA	TRBJ1-2	few	TRBV12-3/TRBV12-4
TGTGCCAGCAGCTTTGGGGGTGTCTCTAACTATGGCTACACCTTC	CASSFGGVSNYGYTF	NA	TRBJ1-2	NA	TRBV11-2
TGTGCCAGCAGTGAAAGGTATCTTCTTGCCGGGACAGGAGGCTATGGCTACACCTTC	CASSERYLLAGTGGYGYTF	TRBD1	TRBJ1-2	NA	TRBV2
TGTGCCAGCAGTTTAGATGCAATAACGGGACAGGGGTTTAACACCGGGGAGCTGTTTTTT	CASSLDAITGQGFNTGELFF	TRBD1	TRBJ2-2	NA	TRBV27
TGCGCCAGCAGCCAGTCCCGGGACACTCTGCGTGGAGAGCAGTACTTC	CASSQSRDTLRGEQYF	NA	TRBJ2-7	NA	TRBV4-1
TGTGCCAGCAGTTTACGGGGACCAAACCACGAGCAGTACTTC	CASSLRGPNHEQYF	NA	TRBJ2-7	few	TRBV27
TGTGCCAGCAGTTCCCAGGGACTAGCGGGACTAGATACGCAGTATTTT	CASSSQGLAGLDTQYF	TRBD2	TRBJ2-3	NA	TRBV12-3/TRBV12-4
TGTGCCAGCAGTTTACCAGGGGGCTACACTGAAGCTTTCTTT	CASSLPGGYTEAFF	TRBD1	TRBJ1-1	NA	TRBV28
TGTGCCAGCAGTTATCTGTATGACAGGGGAAACACTGAAGCTTTCTTT	CASSYLYDRGNTEAFF	TRBD1	TRBJ1-1	few	TRBV6-5
TGTGCCAGCAGCTTGGCCGCAGGACTTGCCTACGAGCAGTACTTC	CASSLAAGLAYEQYF	NA	TRBJ2-7	few	TRBV5-4
TGCAGCGTTGAAGCCCCCGGAAGCGGACTCTACAATGAGCAGTTCTTC	CSVEAPGSGLYNEQFF	NA	TRBJ2-1	many	TRBV29-1
TGTGCCAGCAGCACGAGGACTAACCTTCCGAACACCGGGGAGCTGTTTTTT	CASSTRTNLPNTGELFF	NA	TRBJ2-2	few	TRBV11-3
TGTGCCAGCACCATAAACGTGGACAGGATAGTTGCAGATACGCAGTATTTT	CASTINVDRIVADTQYF	TRBD1	TRBJ2-3	few	TRBV2
TGTGCCAGCAGTTGGACAGGGGGCGAACTGGGGGGCTACACCTTC	CASSWTGGELGGYTF	TRBD1	TRBJ1-2	few	TRBV2
TGTGCCAGCAAGACTAACCTTCCAGGGGGCGCCAGTGAGCAGTTCTTC	CASKTNLPGGASEQFF	TRBD1	TRBJ2-1	few	TRBV6-4
TGTGCCAGCAGCTTAGATCTCGCCGTCAGCCAGGGGGCCCAGTACTTC	CASSLDLAVSQGAQYF	TRBD1	TRBJ2-5	few	TRBV11-2
TGTGCCAGCTCTAGGAATCTCTATGGCTACACCTTC	CASSRNLYGYTF	NA	TRBJ1-2	many	TRBV28
TGTGCCAGCAGCTTACCTAGCGGGAGTTTTACTTCCTACAATGAGCAGTTCTTC	CASSLPSGSFTSYNEQFF	TRBD2	TRBJ2-1	NA	TRBV7-9
TGTGCCAGCAGCCAAGAGAGTAAAATCTACGAGCAGTACTTC	CASSQESKIYEQYF	NA	TRBJ2-7	NA	TRBV14
TGTGCCAGCAGCCCACTCCCGGGAGACAGGGGACCCTACGAGCAGTACTTC	CASSPLPGDRGPYEQYF	TRBD1	TRBJ2-7	NA	TRBV11-3
TGTGCCAGCAGCCACTCTAGCGGGGGAATCATAAATCACATTCAGTACTTC	CASSHSSGGIINHIQYF	TRBD2	TRBJ2-4	NA	TRBV7-9
TGTGCCAGCAGTTTAGCTACTAGCGGGAGTTCAGGGAACACCGGGGAGCTGTTTTTT	CASSLATSGSSGNTGELFF	TRBD2	TRBJ2-2	NA	TRBV12-3/TRBV12-4
TGTGCTAGTGGTTTAGGTTTAAACACTGAAGCTTTCTTT	CASGLGLNTEAFF	NA	TRBJ1-1	few	TRBV12-5
TGTGCCAGCAGCTTTCAGGGGATTTCCTACGAGCAGTACTTC	CASSFQGISYEQYF	NA	TRBJ2-7	NA	TRBV7-6